The next 13 T cell receptor beta chains were all read from a single sample in a study of T cells in Graves' hyperthyroidism and ophthalmopathy. Amplified TCR beta CDR3 regions derived from RNA transcripts. Researchers ran a first-round RT-PCR on the TCR CDR3 using the HTBI primer set. Each CDR3 protein gets one entry after TCRdb re-called the multiplex PCR reads with MiXCR. Of hundreds of thousands of distinct CDR3 sequences listed, roughly 15% were seen once; the top ten hold roughly 10%. Sequencing used blood. Receptors were obtained from a woman under 30 with Graves' hyperthyroidism.

This clonotype was detected many times. CDR3 protein: CASTDRVGEQFF. DNA for the CDR3: TGTGCCAGCACTGACAGGGTGGGTGAGCAGTTCTTC. V is TRBV6-2 or TRBV6-3 and J is TRBJ2-1, with 7 bases matching TRBD1. V trimming: 7 bases; J trimming: 9 bases; junction bases outside the gene matches: 6. The CDR3 consists of 12 residues. CDR1 and CDR2 from the germline V gene are MNHEY and SVGEGT.

This clonotype came up a few times. The V call is TRBV5-1, the J call TRBJ1-4, with 8 bases that match TRBD1. Germline values: CDR1 SGHRS, CDR2 YFSETQ. The V segment lost 4 bases and the J segment 7 bases; nucleotides outside the gene matches: 6. The CDR3 length is 14 residues. The CDR3 region has the DNA TGCGCCAGCAGCGTACACAGGGGGTTTGAAAAACTGTTTTTT. It encodes CASSVHRGFEKLFF.

This clonotype came up a few times. The chain links TRBV6-5 to TRBJ1-5; maybe TRBD1 (5 bases). Per germline, CDR1 MNHEY and CDR2 SVGAGI. V lost 2 bases and J 7 bases, leaving 15 bases between the germline ends. CDR3 size: 15 residues. The CDR3 DNA is TGTGCCAGCAGTTACGATCGGGACCGAGGACAGCCCCAGCATTTT. Protein: CASSYDRDRGQPQHF.

The V call is TRBV9, the J call TRBJ2-1; the match to TRBD1 covers 11 bases. In germline, CDR1 is SGDLS, CDR2 YYNGEE. There are 17 residues in the CDR3. The J segment lost 9 bases and the V segment lost 3 bases, leaving 14 bases of the junction unmatched. The CDR3 bases are TGTGCCAGCAGCGGGGGGTTAGGGACAGGGGGTTTCAGTGAGCAGTTCTTC. It encodes CASSGGLGTGGFSEQFF.

This clonotype was observed at least ten times. The V gene is TRBV28, the J gene TRBJ1-4, with 9 bases that match TRBD1. The CDR3 spans 14 residues. Per germline, CDR1 MDHEN and CDR2 SYDVKM. Trimming removed 6 bases from V and 6 bases from J; junction bases left unmatched: 5. The CDR3 DNA is TGTGCCAGCAGGTCCGGGACAGGGTATGAAAAACTGTTTTTT. Its protein product is CASRSGTGYEKLFF.

The gene calls are TRBV4-3 and TRBJ2-7, with TRBD1 matching over 9 bases. The junction had 13 bases not matched to a gene; V was cut back by 3 bases and J by 4 bases. Germline loops: CDR1 LGHNA, CDR2 YSLEER. The CDR3 is 17 residues long. The CDR3 is CASSHVHTGTGFYEQYF. The CDR3 coding sequence is TGCGCCAGCAGCCACGTTCATACCGGGACAGGGTTTTACGAGCAGTACTTC.

This clonotype was found many times. The chain uses TRBV20-1 and TRBJ1-5; D is uncertain. The ends were cut back, 4 bases at V and 1 base at J, with 11 bases in the middle. Looked up from germline, CDR1 is DFQATT and CDR2 is SNEGSKA (reference sequence). CDR3 length equals 14 residues. The CDR3 reads CSATGTVSNQPQHF. In DNA, the CDR3 is TGCAGTGCTACAGGAACAGTAAGCAATCAGCCCCAGCATTTT.

Comments on this clonotype: Possible read error: a much larger clone is one base away. The rearrangement links TRBV7-2 to TRBJ2-7; 7 bases are a match to TRBD2. Judging by the DNA end, TRBJ2-1 fits better; the J call may be wrong. The germline gives CDR1 SGHTA, CDR2 FQGNSA. CDR3 size: 15 residues. CDR3: CASSLGVLAVYEQFF. For the CDR3, the DNA is TGTGCCAGCAGCTTAGGGGTTCTAGCGGTCTACGAGCAGTTCTTC.

This clonotype has ten or more counts. V is TRBV11-1 and J is TRBJ2-7, with 10 bases lining up with TRBD1. V was clipped by 6 bases and J by 7 bases; unmatched bases: 9. This CDR3 has 14 amino acids. Germline lookup yields CDR1 SGHAT and CDR2 FQDESV (reference sequence). The CDR3 bases are TGTGCCAGCAGTCGACAGGGGGCGCTTCTGGAGCAGTACTTC. Translated: CASSRQGALLEQYF.

The rearrangement links TRBV6-1 to TRBJ2-2, with a tentative D call TRBD2 (6 bases). The germline CDR1 and CDR2 sequences are MNHNS and SASEGT. The CDR3 is 13 amino acids. Deletions cut 5 bases from V and 6 bases from J, with 10 bases between. For the CDR3, the DNA is TGTGCCAGCAGTCCCCGGAGGGCCGGGGAGCTGTTTTTT. Translation gives CASSPRRAGELFF.

Only a few counts were recorded for this clonotype. This likely comes from a read error, as the CDR3 has no conserved phenylalanine or tryptophan at its end. V is TRBV4-1 and J is TRBJ2-2; TRBD1 or TRBD2 may be the D gene (5 bases each). CDR3 length equals 14 residues. V was clipped by 7 bases and J by 0 bases, with 9 bases between them. Germline lookup yields CDR1 MGHRA and CDR2 YSYEKL. In DNA, the CDR3 is TGCGCCAGCACGGGGCAGCCGAACACCGGGGAGCTGTTTCTT. This codes for CASTGQPNTGELFL.

V is TRBV10-2 and J is TRBJ1-3; D gene ambiguous. Deletions cut 7 bases from V and 3 bases from J, with 16 bases between. Germline values: CDR1 WSHSY, CDR2 SAAADI. This CDR3 is built from 15 residues. Here the CDR3 reads CASIGLESDGNTIYF. The CDR3 DNA follows: TGCGCCAGCATCGGGCTGGAGTCAGATGGAAACACCATATATTTT.

V is TRBV6-2 or TRBV6-3 and J is TRBJ2-6, with unresolved D. The germline V and J ends were trimmed by 3 bases and 0 bases, with 6 bases remaining between them. In germline, CDR1 is MNHEY, CDR2 SVGEGT. The CDR3 runs to 15 residues. The DNA for the CDR3 is TGTGCCAGCAGTTATATCATCTCTGGGGCCAACGTCCTGACTTTC. Translated, it gives CASSYIISGANVLTF.